The entry below describes one TCR beta chain. Original processing methods: Amplification from reference gene primers served as the basis for estimated nucleated cell counts. Sequencing was performed with immunoSEQ multiplex PCR; in TCRdb, only in-frame clones are kept and a portion is missing. V, J and clone size are taken as reported in that table, and D and trimming were inferred from the DNA itself. The sample includes some 150,000 clones, around three quarters of them seen just once. This sample stems from a study of blood T cell repertoires in COVID-19. Study-level information: The United States, Italy and Spain provided the acute and convalescent COVID-19 samples.

The germline V gene has CDR1 LGHDT and CDR2 YNNKEL (reference sequence). The V segment lost 0 bases and the J segment 2 bases; nucleotides outside the gene matches: 5. This CDR3 is built from 17 residues. This sequence was found in a man aged 50 or older with active or convalescent COVID-19. V and J are TRBV3-1 (or the pseudogene TRBV3-2) and TRBJ2-1; 9 positions match TRBD2. Sequencing used peripheral blood. DNA for the CDR3: TGTGCCAGCAGCCAAGATCGAGCTAGCGGGACCTACAATGAGCAGTTCTTC. As protein: CASSQDRASGTYNEQFF.